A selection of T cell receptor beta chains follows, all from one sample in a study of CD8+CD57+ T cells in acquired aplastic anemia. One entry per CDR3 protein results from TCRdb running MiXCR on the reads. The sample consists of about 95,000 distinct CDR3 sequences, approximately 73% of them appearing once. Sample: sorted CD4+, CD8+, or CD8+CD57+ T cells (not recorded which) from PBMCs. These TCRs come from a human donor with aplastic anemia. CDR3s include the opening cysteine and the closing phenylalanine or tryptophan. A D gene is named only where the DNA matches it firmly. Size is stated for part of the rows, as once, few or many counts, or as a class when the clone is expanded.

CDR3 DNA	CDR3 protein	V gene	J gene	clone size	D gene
TGTGCCAGCAGGTTGTCCATTCAGCGGGGCAATGAGCAGTTCTTC	CASRLSIQRGNEQFF	TRBV2	TRBJ2-1	once	TRBD2
TGCGCCAGCAGCCCCACAGCGGGAGATGTAGATACGCAGTATTTT	CASSPTAGDVDTQYF	TRBV5-1	TRBJ2-3	-	TRBD2
TGCAGTGCTAGTCACGGAACTCAAGAGACCCAGTACTTC	CSASHGTQETQYF	TRBV20-1	TRBJ2-5	-	-
TGTGCCAGTAGTTCGCTGGTGGGGGAAGCTTTCTTT	CASSSLVGEAFF	TRBV19	TRBJ1-1	-	-
TGCAGCGTCCGGGGTACCTACGAGCAGTACTTC	CSVRGTYEQYF	TRBV29-1	TRBJ2-7	-	-
TGTGCCAGCACCACAGGGCGGAGAGAGTATTTT	CASTTGRREYF	TRBV25-1	TRBJ2-3	once	-
TGTGCCAGCAGCGCCGGACTAGGCTACTACGAGCAGTACTTC	CASSAGLGYYEQYF	TRBV3-1	TRBJ2-7	many	TRBD2
TGTGCCAGCAGTCTCGGACTAACTTACACCGGGGAGCTGTTTTTT	CASSLGLTYTGELFF	TRBV7-8	TRBJ2-2	-	-
TGTGCCAGCAGCCGACTCAAGCGGGGCCAAGAGACCCAGTACTTC	CASSRLKRGQETQYF	TRBV11-2	TRBJ2-5	-	TRBD2
TGTGCCAGCAGTGATCCGGGACAGGGGAACTATGGCTACACCTTC	CASSDPGQGNYGYTF	TRBV25-1	TRBJ1-2	-	TRBD1
TGTGCCTCCCGGTTAGTCCTGGGCAATCAGCCCCAGCATTTT	CASRLVLGNQPQHF	TRBV19	TRBJ1-5	once	-
TGTGCCAGCGGGAGAGCGGGGGGGAATCAAGAGACCCAGTACTTC	CASGRAGGNQETQYF	TRBV4-2	TRBJ2-5	-	TRBD2
TGTGCCAGCAGTGAAATAGCTGCCTACAATGAGCAGTTCTTC	CASSEIAAYNEQFF	TRBV2	TRBJ2-1	-	-
TGCGCCAGCAGCCCGGAGACTAGCGCCCAAGAGACCCAGTACTTC	CASSPETSAQETQYF	TRBV5-1	TRBJ2-5	many	TRBD2
TGTGCCAGCAGCTTTGGCGGGGACTTAACAGATACGCAGTATTTT	CASSFGGDLTDTQYF	TRBV28	TRBJ2-3	-	-
TGTGCCAGCAGCTTAATGTTGGGGGCGGGAGAGACCCAGTACTTC	CASSLMLGAGETQYF	TRBV7-9	TRBJ2-5	-	-
TGTGCCAGTAGTTCCGACCCGACTAGTACAGCGCAGTATTTT	CASSSDPTSTAQYF	TRBV19	TRBJ2-3	-	-
TGCAACGGGGGTCATAGGGCTGGGGACAATGAGCAGTTCTTC	CNGGHRAGDNEQFF	TRBV29-1	TRBJ2-1	-	-
TGTGCCAGCACGCTAGCGGGGGAGGGCTACGAGCAGTACTTC	CASTLAGEGYEQYF	TRBV2	TRBJ2-7	many	TRBD2
TGTGCCAGCAGTTTAGGTACAGAAAACACAGATACGCAGTATTTT	CASSLGTENTDTQYF	TRBV12-3/TRBV12-4	TRBJ2-3	-	-
TGTGCCAGCAGCTCCCCACGGGGTAGCGAGACCCAGTACTTC	CASSSPRGSETQYF	TRBV5-4	TRBJ2-5	-	-
TGTGCCAGTAGTATAGTTCCGGAAAAACTGTTTTTT	CASSIVPEKLFF	TRBV19	TRBJ1-4	-	-
TGCAGCGTTGGAGAAGCAGGGGGCGGTTCACCCCTCCACTTT	CSVGEAGGGSPLHF	TRBV29-1	TRBJ1-6	few	TRBD1
TGTGCCAGTAGTATATTCGACAGCACCTATGGCTACACCTTC	CASSIFDSTYGYTF	TRBV19	TRBJ1-2	-	-
TGCAGTGCCCATCTAGCGGGGAATGCCTACGAGCAGTACTTC	CSAHLAGNAYEQYF	TRBV20-1	TRBJ2-7	-	TRBD2